One and the same sample provided the 31 T cell receptor beta chains below, sequenced in a study of Graves' ophthalmopathy and Graves' hyperthyroidism (dated by TCRdb to 2016 to 2019). Sequencing used an Illumina HiSeq 2000. TCR beta CDR3 regions were amplified from RNA transcripts for repertoire sequencing. A first-round RT-PCR used HTBI primers with the Qiagen OneStep RT-PCR kit, followed by a second-round multiplex PCR, size selection and purification. TCRdb redid the processing of the public reads, applying fastp at Q25 and MiXCR, and retained in-frame beta chains. Rows merge per CDR3 protein into single entries with the most common DNA and genes. The sample has approximately 50,000 distinct CDR3 sequences on record, around half of them singletons. About 24% of the sample lies in the top ten. The sequenced sample was peripheral blood. Receptors were obtained from an adult man with Graves' ophthalmopathy.

The sample holds many counts of this clonotype. This sequence joins TRBV7-8 and TRBJ2-7; 13 nucleotides align to TRBD2. Germline CDR1 is SGHVS and CDR2 is FQNEAQ. The CDR3 is made up of 17 amino acids. J gave up 9 bases and V 5 bases, and 16 bases lay outside the gene matches. The CDR3 region is CASSARLAGGLGLRQYF. The CDR3 DNA follows: TGTGCCAGCAGCGCCAGACTAGCGGGGGGTTTAGGTCTTCGGCAGTACTTC.

CDR3 sequence: CASSMGAGGGADTQYF. The CDR3 DNA reads as TGTGCCAGTAGTATGGGGGCGGGAGGGGGGGCAGATACGCAGTATTTT. The V gene is TRBV19, the J gene TRBJ2-3; 9 nucleotides line up with TRBD2. CDR1 is LNHDA and CDR2 is SQIVND in the germline V gene (reference sequence). J lost 4 bases, V lost 3 bases, and 8 bases had no gene match. The CDR3 loop spans 16 amino acids.

This clonotype has just one count. The chain carries TRBV12-5 and TRBJ2-6; TRBD2 matches 13 bases. The ends lost 7 bases at V and 2 bases at J; junction bases unmatched: 5. The CDR3 consists of 17 residues. Germline CDR1 reads LGHNT; CDR2 reads FRNRAP. DNA for the CDR3: TGTGCTAGTGCCCTTACTAGCGGGGGGGCTGGGGCCAACGTCCTGACTTTC. Residues: CASALTSGGAGANVLTF.

This sequence joins TRBV5-1 and TRBJ1-5; tentatively, D is TRBD1 (5 bases). The germline V gene encodes CDR1 SGHRS and CDR2 YFSETQ. The CDR3 is made up of 14 amino acids. V lost 0 bases, J lost 7 bases, and 11 bases lay in between. CDR3 coding DNA: TGCGCCAGCAGCTTGGAGGGGTTCGGGCAGCCCCAGCATTTT. It is translated as CASSLEGFGQPQHF.

V gene TRBV7-8 combines with J gene TRBJ2-3, with TRBD2 identical over 8 bases. Germline-derived CDR1 and CDR2 are SGHVS and FQNEAQ. The CDR3 loop spans 15 amino acids. Losses at the gene ends were 3 bases for V and 6 bases for J; bases not matched to a gene: 8. CDR3 nucleotides: TGTGCCAGCAGCTTGCGGGAGGATAGGACGGATACGCAGTATTTT. It specifies CASSLREDRTDTQYF.

Remarks on this clonotype: At one end, the junction sequence differs from germline, possibly due to a read error. The chain carries TRBV5-8 and TRBJ1-5; a possible D gene is TRBD1 (5 bases). The CDR3 totals 15 residues. The germline V gene has CDR1 SGHTS and CDR2 YDEGEE. Written as DNA, the CDR3 is TGTGCCAGCGTGTTGACGACAGTCGGCGATCAACCCCAGCATTTT. Protein sequence: CASVLTTVGDQPQHF.

CDR3 residues: CASSLPRGETQYF. In DNA form, the CDR3 reads TGCGCCAGCAGCTTGCCTAGGGGTGAGACCCAGTACTTC. The genes are TRBV5-1 and TRBJ2-5; D is possibly TRBD1 (5 bases). This CDR3 spans 13 amino acids. Germline loops: CDR1 SGHRS, CDR2 YFSETQ. V lost 1 base and J lost 5, with 9 bases in between.

On this clonotype itself: Without the conserved terminal phenylalanine or tryptophan, this CDR3 likely stems from a read error. The DNA is omitted, as the CDR3 cannot be located on it reliably, and the CDR3 follows TCRdb's listing. The chain carries TRBV7-8 and TRBJ2-3. Germline V gene data show CDR1 as SGHVS and CDR2 as FQNEAQ. Both ends counted, the CDR3 spans 8 residues. This CDR3 reads CASIPTMG.

J is TRBJ2-7 and V is TRBV7-2; D gene uncertain. The ends were cut back, 4 bases at V and 7 bases at J, with 14 bases in the middle. This CDR3 comprises 13 residues. The germline gives CDR1 SGHTA, CDR2 FQGNSA. The CDR3 sequence: CASSSDNTGEQYF. CDR3 bases: TGTGCCAGCAGCTCCGACAACACCGGGGAGCAGTACTTC.

DNA of the CDR3: TGTGCCAGCTCATCAGACAGCCCGAACACTGAGCAGTTCTTC. It translates to CASSSDSPNTEQFF. The rearrangement uses TRBV18 and TRBJ2-1; a weak D match, TRBD1 (5 bases). Germline CDR1 is KGHSH and CDR2 is LQKENI. Trimming stripped 5 bases from V and 9 bases from J, with 17 bases between. The CDR3 spans 14 residues.

This clonotype was counted ten times or more. The chain recombines TRBV28 with TRBJ1-2, with D maybe TRBD1 (5 bases). Looked up from germline, CDR1 is MDHEN and CDR2 is SYDVKM. The CDR3 sequence is 16 residues long. Trimming removed 2 bases from V and 3 bases from J, with 16 bases in between. Written as DNA, the CDR3 is TGTGCCAGCAGTTTAAGGGACCACGCCGCCGACTATGGCTACACCTTC. Amino acid sequence: CASSLRDHAADYGYTF.

This clonotype appeared once. CDR3 DNA sequence: TGTGCCAGTAGAAAGGGACAGGGAGGGCAGCCCCAGCATTTT. Translating gives CASRKGQGGQPQHF. The chain joins TRBV19 to TRBJ1-5; 9 bases line up with TRBD1. The CDR3 length is 14 residues. V lost 6 bases and J lost 7; bases outside the gene matches: 7. CDR1 is LNHDA and CDR2 is SQIVND in the germline V gene (reference sequence).

This clonotype was counted at least ten times. The chain employs TRBV7-9 and TRBJ1-5, with 10 positions matching TRBD1. The CDR3 covers 16 residues. V trimming: 1 base; J trimming: 5 bases; junction bases outside the gene matches: 5. The V gene's germline CDR1 is SEHNR and CDR2 FQNEAQ (reference sequence). CDR3 residues: CASSLEAGTGDQPQHF. For the CDR3, the DNA is TGTGCCAGCAGCTTAGAAGCCGGGACAGGGGATCAGCCCCAGCATTTT.

The V and J genes are TRBV5-1 and TRBJ2-7, with TRBD1 matching 7 bases. Trimming took 7 bases from V and 2 from J; bases not matched to a gene: 3. The CDR3 length is 12 residues. In germline, CDR1 is SGHRS, CDR2 YFSETQ. CDR3 in amino acids: CASSGQAYEQYF. DNA for the CDR3: TGCGCCAGCTCAGGACAGGCCTACGAGCAGTACTTC.

The V call is TRBV13, the J call TRBJ2-1, with 7 bases identical to TRBD1. Germline CDR1 and CDR2: PRHDT and FYEKMQ (reference sequence). The CDR3 is 15 residues long. V was clipped by 8 bases and J by 7 bases; unmatched bases: 14. This CDR3 is CASGETGFDRNEQFF. CDR3 sequence (DNA): TGTGCCAGCGGGGAGACAGGGTTCGATCGAAATGAGCAGTTCTTC.

This chain uses TRBV20-1 with TRBJ2-3, with TRBD1 as a possible D gene (5 bases). The CDR3 loop spans 11 amino acids. Trimming stripped 6 bases from V and 5 bases from J, with 9 bases between. Germline V CDR1 and CDR2: DFQATT, SNEGSKA (reference sequence). In nucleotides, the CDR3 is TGCAGTGCGTCCAGGGTAGATACGCAGTATTTT. Translation: CSASRVDTQYF.

This clonotype was found many times. The J gene is TRBJ2-7, the V gene TRBV19; 8 bases fit TRBD2. Germline V lookup: CDR1 LNHDA, CDR2 SQIVND (reference sequence). Trimming at V came to 3 bases and at J to 1 base, leaving 2 bases not matched to a gene. This CDR3 spans 14 amino acids. The CDR3 DNA reads as TGTGCCAGTAGTATGGCTAGCGGGTCCTACGAGCAGTACTTC. Protein sequence: CASSMASGSYEQYF.

This clonotype has ten or more counts. The genes are TRBV7-9 and TRBJ2-1; D remains unclear. Germline values: CDR1 SEHNR, CDR2 FQNEAQ (reference sequence). This CDR3 spans 13 amino acids. Trimming left V 3 bases short and J 7 bases short, with 10 bases between. The CDR3 coding sequence is TGTGCCAGCAGCTTTGGATGGGGTAATGAGCAGTTCTTC. It codes for CASSFGWGNEQFF.

This clonotype came up a few times. This chain links TRBV20-1 with TRBJ2-1, with a possible D match to TRBD2 (6 bases). The ends were cut back, 3 bases at V and 7 bases at J, with 16 bases in the middle. Per the germline V gene, CDR1 is DFQATT and CDR2 is SNEGSKA (reference sequence). This CDR3 comprises 14 residues. CDR3 amino acids: CSASGAGRSNEQFF. CDR3 in DNA: TGCAGTGCTAGCGGCGCGGGACGTTCGAATGAGCAGTTCTTC.

Of note for this clonotype: Germline is not matched at one junction end, which may reflect a read error. V gene TRBV20-1 combines with J gene TRBJ1-1; TRBD1 is a possible D gene (5 bases). The CDR3 length is 14 residues. Germline CDR1 DFQATT, CDR2 SNEGSKA (reference sequence). The CDR3 DNA sequence: TGCAGTGCTAGGGGGACGGCCGGGACCACTGAAGCTCTCTTT. Amino acid sequence: CSARGTAGTTEALF.

This clonotype occurred many times. The rearrangement uses TRBV4-1 and TRBJ2-5; 10 nucleotides line up with TRBD1. The V gene's germline CDR1 is MGHRA and CDR2 YSYEKL. Trimming cost V 6 bases and J 4 bases; bases outside gene matches: 8. The CDR3 is 15 residues long. CDR3 in amino acids: CASRAWDRGSETQYF. CDR3 in DNA: TGCGCCAGCAGAGCCTGGGACAGGGGTTCAGAGACCCAGTACTTC.

Worth noting for this clonotype: This may come from a read error, since a much larger clone is one base off. The chain links TRBV6-5 to TRBJ1-2, with 9 bases lining up with TRBD1. V lost 6 bases and J lost 4; bases outside the gene matches: 6. Germline values: CDR1 MNHEY, CDR2 SVGAGI. This CDR3 spans 14 amino acids. The CDR3 loop is CASRAQGAVYGYTF. The CDR3 nucleotides read TGTGCCAGCAGAGCACAGGGGGCTGTCTATGGCTACACCTTC.

Many counts were recorded for this clonotype. The chain couples TRBV14 to TRBJ1-2, with 9 bases aligning to TRBD1. Germline lookup yields CDR1 SGHDN and CDR2 FVKESK. This CDR3 contains 15 residues. V was clipped by 3 bases and J by 4 bases; unmatched bases: 6. CDR3 sequence: CASSHEGQGFYGYTF. Here the CDR3 DNA reads TGTGCCAGCAGCCATGAGGGACAGGGTTTCTATGGCTACACCTTC.

This chain connects TRBV5-6 to TRBJ2-5; 8 bases map to TRBD1. The CDR3 covers 19 residues. V was clipped by 6 bases and J by 2 bases; unmatched bases: 21. In germline, CDR1 is SGHDT, CDR2 YYEEEE. This chain's CDR3 is CASKPPGQGTSQLQETQYF. The CDR3 DNA sequence: TGTGCCAGCAAACCCCCAGGACAGGGTACCTCCCAGCTTCAAGAGACCCAGTACTTC.

The V and J genes are TRBV29-1 and TRBJ2-3; 9 bases agree with TRBD2. V was clipped by 6 bases and J by 0 bases; unmatched bases: 4. The germline V gene has CDR1 SQVTM and CDR2 ANQGSEA. CDR3 length: 14 amino acids. DNA for the CDR3: TGCAGCGTCCCTAGCGGGACTAGCACAGATACGCAGTATTTT. It is translated as CSVPSGTSTDTQYF.

In the case of this clonotype: The junction and the germline gene differ at one end; a read error may be behind it. The V gene is TRBV7-9, the J gene TRBJ1-5; D is uncertain. CDR3 length: 14 amino acids. CDR1 and CDR2 from the germline V gene are SEHNR and FQNEAQ (reference sequence). The CDR3 DNA reads as TGTGCCAGCAGCCAGAAAGACGGCAACCAGCCCCAGCATTTT. This sequence encodes CASSQKDGNQPQHF.

This chain links TRBV20-1 with TRBJ2-3; D possibly corresponds to TRBD2 (5 bases). The CDR3 is 12 residues long. Per the germline V gene, CDR1 is DFQATT and CDR2 is SNEGSKA (reference sequence). V lost 3 bases and J lost 3, with 7 bases in between. The CDR3 region is CSASGKTDTQYF. In DNA, the CDR3 is TGCAGTGCTAGCGGGAAAACAGATACGCAGTATTTT.

This clonotype appeared a few times. One base away lies a much larger clone, so this may be a sequencing read error. The rearrangement uses TRBV12-3 or TRBV12-4 and TRBJ2-2, with D perhaps given as TRBD1 or TRBD2 (5 bases each). This CDR3 is 15 amino acids long. Trimming cost V 1 base and J 10 bases, with 16 bases left between them. As DNA, the CDR3 is TGTGCCAGCAGTTTAGTGGTGGGGACCGCCGAGGAGCTGTTTTTT. Translation: CASSLVVGTAEELFF.

This clonotype was found many times. The chain recombines TRBV9 with TRBJ2-2; possible D gene TRBD2, 7 bases. This CDR3 contains 17 residues. CDR1 is SGDLS, CDR2 YYNGEE, per germline. The V and J ends lost 1 base and 4 bases respectively, with 17 bases between them. The CDR3 reads CASSVLGGGRITGELFF. CDR3 in DNA: TGTGCCAGCAGCGTATTAGGGGGGGGGAGAATCACCGGGGAGCTGTTTTTT.

The chain links TRBV10-3 to TRBJ2-3, with a possible D match to TRBD1 (6 bases). Looked up from germline, CDR1 is ENHRY and CDR2 is SYGVKD. The CDR3 has 16 amino acids. Between the trimmed V and J ends, which lost 10 bases and 1 base, there was a span of 21 bases. Written as DNA, the CDR3 is TGTGCCACCGGCCCTCAAGGGGCAGGGGGCACAGATACGCAGTATTTT. Translation gives CATGPQGAGGTDTQYF.

Concerning this clonotype: A much larger clone differs by one base, so this may be a read error. V is TRBV18 and J is TRBJ1-1; D gene unclear. Germline CDR1 is KGHSH and CDR2 is LQKENI. This CDR3 region has 14 residues. The CDR3 loop reads CASSPTRTNTEASF. The CDR3 DNA reads as TGTGCCAGCTCACCGACGAGGACGAACACTGAAGCTTCCTTT.